The TCR beta chain under discussion was sequenced for a study of STAT5B mutations in CD4+ large granular lymphocyte leukemia. Findings of the study overall: Higher CD4+ than CD8+ T-LGLL clonality might reflect small sample size. CD4-sorted patient repertoires seemed more clonal than healthy CD4+ repertoires.

With regard to this clone: Its antigen is unidentified.

The survey-level immunoSEQ assay was used. As handled by the study authors: A productive frequency of 2.59 x 10-5 was the lowest detectable. Sequencing was performed with immunoSEQ multiplex PCR; in TCRdb, only in-frame clones are kept and a portion is missing. V and J calls and clone size are copied from that table; D and trimming were computed from the DNA. Here the sample spans more than 25,000 clones, 70% to 85% being singletons. The V gene's germline CDR1 is SNHLY and CDR2 FYNNEI. V lost 6 bases, J lost 2 bases, and 6 bases stayed unmatched. CDR3 length equals 14 residues. The clonotype was recovered from a human donor in good health. Input material: CD4+ T cells from blood buffy coats. The chain joins TRBV2 to TRBJ1-2; 7 bases agree with TRBD1. The CDR3 DNA reads as TGTGCCAGCAGGGCAGACAGGGACAACTATGGCTACACCTTC. Translation gives CASRADRDNYGYTF.